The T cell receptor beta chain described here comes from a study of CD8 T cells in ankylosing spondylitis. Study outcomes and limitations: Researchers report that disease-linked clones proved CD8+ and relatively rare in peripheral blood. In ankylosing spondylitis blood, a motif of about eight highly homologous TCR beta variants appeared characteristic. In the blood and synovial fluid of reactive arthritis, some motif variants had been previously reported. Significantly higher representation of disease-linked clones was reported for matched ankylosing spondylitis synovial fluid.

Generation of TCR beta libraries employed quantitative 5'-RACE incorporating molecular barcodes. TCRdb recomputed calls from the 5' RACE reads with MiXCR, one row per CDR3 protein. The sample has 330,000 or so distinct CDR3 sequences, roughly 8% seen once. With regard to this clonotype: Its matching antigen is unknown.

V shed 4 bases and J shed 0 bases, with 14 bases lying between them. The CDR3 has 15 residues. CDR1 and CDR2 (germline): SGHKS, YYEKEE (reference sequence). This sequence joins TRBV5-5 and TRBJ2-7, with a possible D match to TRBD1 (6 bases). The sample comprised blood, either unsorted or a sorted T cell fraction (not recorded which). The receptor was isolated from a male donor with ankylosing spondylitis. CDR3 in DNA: TGTGCCAGCAGCAGGCCCGGGACATCCTCCTACGAGCAGTACTTC. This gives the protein CASSRPGTSSYEQYF.